A selection of T cell receptor beta chains follows, all from one sample in a study of cytomegalovirus exposure and HLA in healthy donors. Data came from immunoSEQ multiplex PCR; TCRdb stores just in-frame clones and leaves some out. The sample carries more than 100,000 clones, approximately 80% recorded once. The sample consisted of PBMCs. These receptors were obtained from a woman aged 40-49 years in good health and CMV-seropositive. Both conserved end residues are part of each CDR3. The order of the fields is D gene, V gene, clone size, J gene, CDR3 DNA, CDR3 protein. The D gene is left open where the match is weak. Size tells how often a clone was seen (once, few, many) or the class of an expanded clone, and some rows leave it out.

>NA|TRBV9|NA|TRBJ2-1
TGTGCCAGCAGCGTAGTCGGGAGAACCTCCTACAATGAGCAGTTCTTC
CASSVVGRTSYNEQFF
>NA|TRBV30|NA|TRBJ2-7
TGTGCCTGGTGCCCCGGACATAACTACGAGCAGTACTTC
CAWCPGHNYEQYF
>TRBD1|TRBV6-1|NA|TRBJ2-3
TGTGCCAGCAGTGTCGGGACAGGGGCCCTCGGGACCACAGATACGCAGTATTTT
CASSVGTGALGTTDTQYF
>NA|TRBV29-1|NA|TRBJ1-6
TGCAGCGTTGGACAGCAAAAGAATTCACCCCTCCACTTT
CSVGQQKNSPLHF
>NA|TRBV4-3|NA|TRBJ1-4
TGCGCCAGCAGCCAAGGAGGGCACTCCGGCACTAATGAAAAACTGTTTTTT
CASSQGGHSGTNEKLFF
>NA|TRBV15|once|TRBJ2-2
TGTGCCACCAGGCTTGGGGGAGGACTAAACACCGGGGAGCTGTTTTTT
CATRLGGGLNTGELFF
>NA|TRBV30|NA|TRBJ1-2
TGTGCCTGGAGTGTCTTTGGGGGGGATGGCTACACCTTC
CAWSVFGGDGYTF
>NA|TRBV28|NA|TRBJ2-2
TGTGCCAGCAACAGGGCCGCCACCGGGGAGCTGTTTTTT
CASNRAATGELFF
>NA|TRBV7-3|NA|TRBJ2-3
TGTGCCAGCAGCTCGCGAGGGCCCCCAGATACGCAGTATTTT
CASSSRGPPDTQYF
>TRBD1|TRBV2|NA|TRBJ1-5
TGTGCCAGCAGTGCAGACAGGGGCAATCAGCCCCAGCATTTT
CASSADRGNQPQHF
>NA|TRBV5-4|few|TRBJ1-2
TGTGCCAGCAGCGGAGCAGGGTTCCCTGGTGACTATGGCTACACCTTC
CASSGAGFPGDYGYTF
>TRBD1|TRBV2|NA|TRBJ2-4
TGTGCCAGCGGAAGACCAGGGGGCGAAGACATTCAGTACTTC
CASGRPGGEDIQYF
>TRBD1|TRBV18|NA|TRBJ1-1
TGTGCCAGCTCACAGGGGGCACAAGAACAGAACACTGAAGCTTTCTTT
CASSQGAQEQNTEAFF
>NA|TRBV5-4|NA|TRBJ2-7
TGTGCCAGCAGCTTGGACGGTCGTGGGCAGTACTTC
CASSLDGRGQYF
>TRBD2|TRBV9|NA|TRBJ2-1
TGTGCCAGCAGCTCTCGGACTAGCGGATCCTACAATGAGCAGTTCTTC
CASSSRTSGSYNEQFF
>TRBD1|TRBV6-5|NA|TRBJ2-2
TGTGCCAGCACTATCAGGGGGCGACTGGGCGGGGAGCTGTTTTTT
CASTIRGRLGGELFF
>NA|TRBV18|NA|TRBJ1-1
TGTGCCAGCTCACCACAAACACCAAACACTGAAGCTTTCTTT
CASSPQTPNTEAFF
>TRBD1|TRBV2|NA|TRBJ2-1
TGTGCCAGCACCCGGGACAGGGCCAATGAGCAGTTCTTC
CASTRDRANEQFF
>NA|TRBV5-7|NA|TRBJ1-6
TGTGCCAGCAGCTTGGGTCAGGGTAATTCACCCCTCCACTTT
CASSLGQGNSPLHF
>TRBD1|TRBV10-3|NA|TRBJ2-3
TGTGCCATCAGGGGGGACAGGGGGAGCACAGATACGCAGTATTTT
CAIRGDRGSTDTQYF
>TRBD1|TRBV2|few|TRBJ2-7
TGTGCCAGCAGTTCGGGACAGACCTACGAGCAGTACTTC
CASSSGQTYEQYF
>NA|TRBV7-2|NA|TRBJ1-1
TGTGCCAGCAGCTTCGGACAGATGAACACTGAAGCTTTCTTT
CASSFGQMNTEAFF
>TRBD1|TRBV2|NA|TRBJ1-1
TGTGCCACCCTCTCGGACAGGGACACTGAAGCTTTCTTT
CATLSDRDTEAFF
>TRBD1|TRBV5-1|NA|TRBJ2-3
TGCGCCAGCAGCTTGAGGACAGGCCACTTAGGCACAGATACGCAGTATTTT
CASSLRTGHLGTDTQYF
>NA|TRBV6-1|NA|TRBJ2-5
TGTGCCAGCAGCCCCGACGGAAAGGGGGAGACCCAGTACTTC
CASSPDGKGETQYF
>TRBD1|TRBV25-1|once|TRBJ1-2
TGTGCCAGCAGTGCAGCCGGGACAGGGACTACTAACTATGGCTACACCTTC
CASSAAGTGTTNYGYTF
>TRBD1|TRBV15|NA|TRBJ1-1
TGTGCCACCAGCAGGGACTCCGGGACAGCGAACACTGAAGCTTTCTTT
CATSRDSGTANTEAFF
>TRBD2|TRBV19|NA|TRBJ2-1
TGTGCCAGTAGGAAGCGGGGGGGCGACAATGAGCAGTTCTTC
CASRKRGGDNEQFF